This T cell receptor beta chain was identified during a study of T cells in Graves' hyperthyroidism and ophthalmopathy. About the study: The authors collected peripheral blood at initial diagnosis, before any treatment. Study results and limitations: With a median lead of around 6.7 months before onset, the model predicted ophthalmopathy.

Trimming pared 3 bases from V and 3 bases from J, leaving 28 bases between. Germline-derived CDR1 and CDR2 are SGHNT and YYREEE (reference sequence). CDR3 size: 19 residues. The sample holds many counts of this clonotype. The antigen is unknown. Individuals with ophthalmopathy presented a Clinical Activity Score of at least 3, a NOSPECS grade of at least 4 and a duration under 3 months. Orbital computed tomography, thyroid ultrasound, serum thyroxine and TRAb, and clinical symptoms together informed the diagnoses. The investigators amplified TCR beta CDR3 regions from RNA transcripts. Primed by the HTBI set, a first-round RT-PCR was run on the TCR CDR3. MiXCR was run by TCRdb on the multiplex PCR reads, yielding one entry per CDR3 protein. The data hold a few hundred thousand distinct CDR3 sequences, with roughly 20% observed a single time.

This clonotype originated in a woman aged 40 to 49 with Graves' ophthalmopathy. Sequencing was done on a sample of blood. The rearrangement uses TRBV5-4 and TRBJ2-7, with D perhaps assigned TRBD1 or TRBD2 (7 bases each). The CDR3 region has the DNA TGTGCCAGCAGCTGGCAAGGGGGCGCATCGGGCGGGAGATTCTACGAGCAGTACTTC. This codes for CASSWQGGASGGRFYEQYF. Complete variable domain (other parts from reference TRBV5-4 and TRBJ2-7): ETGVTQSPTHLIKTRGQQVTLRCSSQSGHNTVSWYQQALGQGPQFIFQYYREEENGRGNFPPRFSGLQFPNYSSELNVNALELDDSALYLCASSWQGGASGGRFYEQYFGPGTRLTVT.